One sample yielded the 17 T cell receptor beta chains listed below, sequenced in a study of PD-1 blockade in classical Hodgkin lymphoma. Time point denoted: cycle 4 day 1 (C4D1), after less than 7 weeks of nivolumab. Relapse was seen in all patients after autologous stem cell transplantation, and brentuximab vedotin exposure was variable. The authors purified CD4+ T cells from thawed PBMCs by magnetic negative selection. Sequencing was performed with immunoSEQ multiplex PCR; in TCRdb, only in-frame clones are kept and a portion is missing. Counted here are tens of thousands of clones, 86% occurring once; the ten biggest clones make up roughly 0.44%. The material was CD4+ T cells from blood, obtained before the fourth cycle of nivolumab. The source of these receptors is a human donor with classical Hodgkin lymphoma.

This sequence joins TRBV5-4 and TRBJ2-7; tentatively, D is TRBD1 or TRBD2 (6 bases each). Germline V gene data show CDR1 as SGHNT and CDR2 as YYREEE (reference sequence). Trimming removed 0 bases from V and 2 bases from J, with 12 bases in between. The CDR3 loop spans 15 amino acids. CDR3 amino acids: CASSLGRGGPYEQYF. The CDR3 DNA is TGTGCCAGCAGCTTGGGCAGGGGAGGCCCCTACGAGCAGTACTTC.

The V and J genes are TRBV29-1 and TRBJ2-2; no reliable D call. The CDR3 is 13 residues long. In germline, CDR1 is SQVTM, CDR2 ANQGSEA. V lost 4 bases, J lost 5 bases, and 11 bases lay in between. Written as DNA, the CDR3 is TGCAGCGTTGTCCCCAGATTAACCGGGGAGCTGTTTTTT. Protein sequence: CSVVPRLTGELFF.

The chain uses TRBV4-1 and TRBJ2-3, with 9 bases identical to TRBD2. The CDR3 extends over 13 amino acids. Germline CDR1 reads MGHRA; CDR2 reads YSYEKL. Trimming cost V 8 bases and J 4 bases; bases outside gene matches: 4. The CDR3 bases are TGCGCCAGCGCTAGCGGGATGGCAGATACGCAGTATTTT. This sequence encodes CASASGMADTQYF.

V is TRBV5-4 and J is TRBJ1-4, with 9 bases aligning to TRBD1. In germline, CDR1 is SGHNT, CDR2 YYREEE (reference sequence). After removal of 0 bases from V and 8 bases from J, the junction contained 2 bases not matched to a gene. The CDR3 loop spans 14 amino acids. The CDR3, as DNA: TGTGCCAGCAGCTTGGGGGACAGGGTGGAAAAACTGTTTTTT. Protein sequence: CASSLGDRVEKLFF.

The chain carries TRBV9 and TRBJ2-5; D remains unclear. The germline V and J ends were trimmed by 1 base and 1 base, with 5 bases remaining between them. Germline V gene data show CDR1 as SGDLS and CDR2 as YYNGEE. This CDR3 has 13 amino acids. The CDR3 sequence is CASSVYTQETQYF. The CDR3 DNA reads as TGTGCCAGCAGCGTATACACCCAAGAGACCCAGTACTTC. Drawing the rest from reference TRBV9 and TRBJ2-5, the complete variable domain is DSGVTQTPKHLITATGQRVTLRCSPRSGDLSVYWYQQSLDQGLQFLIQYYNGEERAKGNILERFSAQQFPDLHSELNLSSLELGDSALYFCASSVYTQETQYFGPGTRLLVL.

This rearrangement joins TRBV18 to TRBJ1-1; unclear D gene. This CDR3 is built from 16 residues. V lost 0 bases to trimming and J lost 5 bases, with 16 bases between them. Germline CDR1 and CDR2: KGHSH and LQKENI. The CDR3 is CASSPPVGTVNTEAFF. For the CDR3, the DNA is TGTGCCAGCTCACCACCAGTCGGCACGGTTAATACTGAAGCTTTCTTT.

The J gene is TRBJ1-5, the V gene TRBV6-5; maybe TRBD1 (6 bases). Germline CDR1 is MNHEY and CDR2 is SVGAGI. With 8 bases removed from V and 7 bases from J, the gap between germline ends came to 21 bases. There are 15 residues in the CDR3. The CDR3 nucleotides are TGTGCCAGCGGCACTATAGGGGCAGGGGTCCAGCCCCAGCATTTT. The encoded protein is CASGTIGAGVQPQHF.

About this clone itself: Other DNA sequences from this sample encode an identical CDR3 as well. The rearrangement links TRBV5-1 to TRBJ2-1; the D gene is possibly TRBD1 (5 bases). The CDR3 spans 12 residues. V shed 2 bases and J shed 5 bases, with 5 bases lying between them. Germline V gene data show CDR1 as SGHRS and CDR2 as YFSETQ. The DNA of the CDR3 is TGCGCCAGCAGCTTACAGGACAATGAGCAGTTCTTC. Its translation: CASSLQDNEQFF.

This chain links TRBV12-2 with TRBJ2-4. TRBV12-2 corresponds to a pseudogene. The CDR3 runs to 18 residues. The CDR3 loop reads CASRLPEGMAPAKNIQYF. Written as DNA, the CDR3 is TGTGCAAGTCGCTTACCCGAAGGGATGGCGCCAGCCAAAAACATTCAGTACTTC.

Only one count was recorded for this clone. J is TRBJ1-3 and V is TRBV5-1, with D uncertain. V lost 7 bases and J lost 0, with 8 bases in between. The germline gives CDR1 SGHRS, CDR2 YFSETQ. The CDR3 is made up of 13 amino acids. CDR3 sequence: CASRDGSGNTIYF. The DNA for the CDR3 is TGCGCCAGCCGGGATGGCTCTGGAAACACCATATATTTT.

The chain employs TRBV4-2 and TRBJ2-3; TRBD2 aligns across 14 bases. Germline CDR1 reads LGHNA; CDR2 reads YNFKEQ. With 1 base clipped from V and 0 bases from J, the junction kept 6 bases outside the gene matches. The CDR3 is 19 residues long. The CDR3 nucleotides read TGTGCCAGCAGCCAAGGACTAGCGGGAGGGGGAACTAGCACAGATACGCAGTATTTT. This sequence encodes CASSQGLAGGGTSTDTQYF.

The V gene is TRBV6-6, the J gene TRBJ2-5; 10 nucleotides align to TRBD1. J gave up 5 bases and V 4 bases, and 7 bases lay outside the gene matches. The CDR3 is 15 amino acids. Germline V gives CDR1 MNHNY, CDR2 SVGAGI (reference sequence). CDR3 DNA: TGTGCCAGCAGTTTCCGGGACAGGGGTTGGGAGACCCAGTACTTC. Translation gives CASSFRDRGWETQYF.

The J gene is TRBJ1-4, the V gene TRBV5-8; a possible D gene is TRBD1 (5 bases). Trimming pared 0 bases from V and 5 bases from J, leaving 17 bases between. The CDR3 runs 17 residues. The germline V gene has CDR1 SGHTS and CDR2 YDEGEE. CDR3 residues: CASSLGWQGPKNEKLFF. CDR3 in DNA: TGTGCCAGCAGCTTGGGGTGGCAGGGCCCGAAAAATGAAAAACTGTTTTTT.

The chain links TRBV29-1 to TRBJ1-1; maybe TRBD1 (6 bases). V was trimmed by 7 bases and J by 1 base, leaving 16 bases between them. CDR3 length: 14 residues. Germline-derived CDR1 and CDR2 are SQVTM and ANQGSEA. CDR3 sequence: CSGGGHGPNTEAFF. The CDR3 DNA follows: TGCAGCGGGGGGGGCCACGGGCCGAACACTGAAGCTTTCTTT.

This clone showed up just once. The J gene is TRBJ2-1, the V gene TRBV28; TRBD2 agrees at 7 bases. The CDR3 covers 14 residues. The germline V gene encodes CDR1 MDHEN and CDR2 SYDVKM. V lost 6 bases to trimming and J lost 7 bases; unmatched junction nucleotides: 9. CDR3 sequence: CASSGPRGGNEQFF. The CDR3 DNA reads as TGTGCCAGCAGCGGACCAAGGGGAGGGAATGAGCAGTTCTTC.

The V and J genes are TRBV7-8 and TRBJ1-1, with D hard to call. Trimming pared 2 bases from V and 1 base from J, leaving 11 bases between. CDR3 length: 15 amino acids. The germline CDR1 and CDR2 sequences are SGHVS and FQNEAQ. For the CDR3, the DNA is TGTGCCAGCAGCTTAAGGCGCGACCGGAACACTGAAGCTTTCTTT. Encoded protein: CASSLRRDRNTEAFF. Filled out from reference TRBV7-8 and TRBJ1-1, the complete variable domain reads GAGVSQSPRYKVAKRGQDVALRCDPISGHVSLFWYQQALGQGPEFLTYFQNEAQLDKSGLPSDRFFAERPEGSVSTLKIQRTQQEDSAVYLCASSLRRDRNTEAFFGQGTRLTVV.

The chain links TRBV6-5 to TRBJ2-2; D is perhaps TRBD2 (6 bases). The CDR3 loop spans 12 amino acids. Germline V gives CDR1 MNHEY, CDR2 SVGAGI. Between the trimmed V and J ends, which lost 4 bases and 6 bases, there was a span of 6 bases. The CDR3 region has the DNA TGTGCCAGCAGTTGGGGGGCCGGGGAGCTGTTTTTT. This codes for CASSWGAGELFF.